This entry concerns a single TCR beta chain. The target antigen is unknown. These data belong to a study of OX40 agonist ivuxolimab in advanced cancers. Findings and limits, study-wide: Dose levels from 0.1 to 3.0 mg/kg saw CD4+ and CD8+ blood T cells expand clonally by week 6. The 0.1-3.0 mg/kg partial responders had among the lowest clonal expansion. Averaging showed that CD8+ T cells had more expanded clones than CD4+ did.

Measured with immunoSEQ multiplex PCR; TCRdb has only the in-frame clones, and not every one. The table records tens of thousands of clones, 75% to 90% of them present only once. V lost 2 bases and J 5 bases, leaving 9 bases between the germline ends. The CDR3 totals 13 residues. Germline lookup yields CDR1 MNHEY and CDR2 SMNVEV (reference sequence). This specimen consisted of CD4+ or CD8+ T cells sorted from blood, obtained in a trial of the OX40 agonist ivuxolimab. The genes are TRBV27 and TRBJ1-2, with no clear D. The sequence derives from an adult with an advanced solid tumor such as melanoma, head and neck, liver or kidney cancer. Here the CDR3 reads CASSLTRSYGYTF. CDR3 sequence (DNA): TGTGCCAGCAGTTTAACGCGCAGTTATGGCTACACCTTC.